This is a list of T cell receptor beta chains from one sample in a study of CD8 T cells in ankylosing spondylitis. Each CDR3 protein gets one entry after TCRdb re-called the 5' RACE reads with MiXCR. The table has about 220,000 distinct CDR3 sequences, around 7.9% seen once. Sequencing used blood, either unsorted or a sorted T cell fraction (not recorded which). Receptor source: a male donor with ankylosing spondylitis. The CDR3 runs from the conserved cysteine through the conserved F or W. A D gene is named only where the DNA matches it firmly. The size field is filled for only some rows; it gives once, few, many or a size class.

v_call	j_call	d_call	clone_size	cdr3_aa	cdr3_nt
TRBV29-1	TRBJ2-1	TRBD2	many	CSVEGGIAGPISYNEQFF	TGCAGCGTTGAAGGAGGGATAGCGGGGCCAATCTCCTACAATGAGCAGTTCTTC
TRBV28	TRBJ2-1	TRBD2	many	CASSAGLANEQFF	TGTGCCAGCAGTGCGGGACTAGCGAATGAGCAGTTCTTC
TRBV29-1	TRBJ1-5	TRBD1	many	CSVWTGANQPQHF	TGCAGCGTTTGGACAGGGGCCAATCAGCCCCAGCATTTT
TRBV11-2	TRBJ1-4	.	few	CASRPPGPHEKLFF	TGTGCCAGCAGGCCTCCGGGCCCGCATGAAAAACTGTTTTTT
TRBV27	TRBJ2-3	.	few	CASSLSPALMSDTQYF	TGTGCCAGCAGTTTATCTCCCGCTTTAATGTCAGATACGCAGTATTTT
TRBV28	TRBJ2-2	.	many	CASKPTLSTGELFF	TGTGCCAGCAAACCGACACTTTCCACCGGGGAGCTGTTTTTT
TRBV5-1	TRBJ2-7	.	.	CASRGTYEQYF	TGCGCCAGCAGGGGTACCTACGAGCAGTACTTC
TRBV6-5	TRBJ2-4	TRBD1	many	CASSYSKGTGEYF	TGTGCCAGCAGTTACTCGAAGGGAACAGGGGAGTACTTC
TRBV29-1	TRBJ2-2	.	many	CSVENRDTGELFF	TGCAGCGTTGAAAATAGGGATACCGGGGAGCTGTTTTTT
TRBV27	TRBJ2-2	.	many	CASSFGRGPGELFF	TGTGCCAGCAGTTTCGGACGTGGGCCCGGGGAGCTGTTTTTT
TRBV7-2	TRBJ2-5	.	many	CASSSPLRLGQETQYF	TGTGCCAGCAGCTCCCCCCTTAGGTTGGGACAAGAGACCCAGTACTTC
TRBV29-1	TRBJ2-3	.	many	CSAPGLGTDTQYF	TGCAGCGCGCCGGGACTGGGCACAGATACGCAGTATTTT
TRBV5-1	TRBJ2-5	.	many	CASRREGGRETQYF	TGCGCCAGCAGAAGAGAGGGGGGCAGAGAGACCCAGTACTTC
TRBV4-3	TRBJ2-1	.	many	CASSQDLGSQNEQFF	TGCGCCAGCAGCCAAGACTTGGGGTCTCAGAATGAGCAGTTCTTC
TRBV27	TRBJ1-6	.	many	CASRSRALNSPLHF	TGTGCCAGCAGAAGTCGGGCCCTTAATTCACCCCTCCACTTT
TRBV20-1	TRBJ1-2	.	.	CSARHRYTGYGYTF	TGCAGTGCCAGGCACCGATATACAGGCTATGGCTACACCTTC
TRBV18	TRBJ1-1	TRBD1	.	CASSPDRGLNTEAFF	TGTGCCAGCTCACCGGACAGGGGCCTGAACACTGAAGCTTTCTTT
TRBV6-1	TRBJ1-5	.	few	CASSPLHESNQPQHF	TGTGCCAGCAGCCCTCTTCACGAAAGCAATCAGCCCCAGCATTTT
TRBV7-6	TRBJ2-5	.	.	CASSSLGQGQETQYF	TGTGCCAGCAGCTCCCTGGGACAAGGACAAGAGACCCAGTACTTC
TRBV19	TRBJ1-1	.	few	CASNRFEGDTEAFF	TGTGCCAGCAACCGTTTCGAAGGGGACACTGAAGCTTTCTTT
TRBV29-1	TRBJ2-7	.	few	CSVALRRGYEQYF	TGCAGCGTCGCGCTACGACGGGGCTACGAGCAGTACTTC
TRBV7-8	TRBJ1-1	TRBD1	many	CASSLFSTGGSTEAFF	TGTGCCAGCAGCTTATTTTCCACAGGGGGTAGCACTGAAGCTTTCTTT
TRBV28	TRBJ2-3	.	few	CASSRLEDTDTQYF	TGTGCCAGCAGCAGACTAGAAGACACAGATACGCAGTATTTT
TRBV7-9	TRBJ2-1	TRBD1	many	CASSIRQGSYNEQFF	TGTGCCAGCAGCATAAGACAGGGCTCCTACAATGAGCAGTTCTTC
TRBV4-3	TRBJ2-3	TRBD2	many	CASSQETSGSNTQYF	TGCGCCAGCAGCCAAGAGACTAGCGGGAGTAATACGCAGTATTTT
TRBV10-3	TRBJ1-2	.	many	CAISESAGQGLYGYTF	TGTGCCATCAGTGAGTCGGCAGGCCAAGGCCTCTATGGCTACACCTTC
TRBV9	TRBJ1-2	.	many	CASSGTRTGGYTF	TGTGCCAGCAGCGGAACAAGGACGGGTGGCTACACCTTC
TRBV28	TRBJ2-1	TRBD2	few	CASKETSGYSSYNEQFF	TGTGCCAGCAAAGAGACTAGCGGGTATAGCTCCTACAATGAGCAGTTCTTC
TRBV20-1	TRBJ1-5	.	.	CSARGQGLRGQDQPQHF	TGCAGTGCTAGGGGTCAAGGATTGAGGGGCCAGGATCAGCCCCAGCATTTT